The source of this T cell receptor beta chain is a study of shared clonotypes between healthy human individuals. Overall study context: A couple of female and a few male donors aged 18 to 49 were enrolled.

CDR1 is SEHNR, CDR2 FQNEAQ, per germline (reference sequence). Trimming left V 5 bases short and J 2 bases short, with 13 bases between. This CDR3 contains 14 residues. Naive CD8 cells comprised CD45RO-negative, CCR7-positively selected cells, excluding terminally differentiated effector memory CD45RA+ cells. The protocol was immunoSEQ multiplex PCR, while the TCRdb copy is restricted to in-frame clones and leaves out a portion. The sample has just over 2,000,000 clones, approximately 94% seen once; the top ten hold 0.85% to 1.3%. Regarding this clone: The antigen remains unidentified.

Study conclusions and caveats: Non-shared clonotypes were found to have lower generation probabilities than the clonotypes that were shared by all four of the sorted-subset donors. Genetic and exposure-history diversity was limited by the small donor number.

The chain employs TRBV7-9 and TRBJ2-7, with D perhaps TRBD1 or TRBD2 (7 bases each). The specimen sequenced was naive CD8+ T cells sorted from blood. This clonotype was obtained from a man in his late teens or twenties in good health. The CDR3 sequence is CASSPAGTAYEQYF. CDR3 sequence (DNA): TGTGCCAGCAGCCCAGCGGGGACAGCCTACGAGCAGTACTTC.